This T cell receptor beta chain was identified in a study of T cells after yellow fever vaccination (dated by TCRdb to about 2019). General notes on the study: The SMART-Seq v4 Ultra Low Input RNA kit was used to prepare libraries from fractions with low cell numbers. To track T-cell clones before and after primary and booster YFV17D yellow fever vaccination, bulk TCR alpha and beta repertoires were sequenced longitudinally. The cohort comprised two healthy male donors, one aged 18 to 30 and one aged 30 to 40 years. Bulk PBMC replicates and cell subsets were isolated from blood drawn at multiple timepoints before and after both primary and secondary immunization.

Study-level results and caveats: Most clones expanded after primary vaccination were re-detected after the booster (almost 98% of CD4 and 88% of CD8), suggesting broad memory maintenance. FACS-sorted repertoires could contain abundant contaminating clonotypes from the bulk population, so computational filtering was required. The secondary T-cell response was found to be weaker but faster than the primary response, with a peak reached on day 5 rather than on day 15. A small share of clonotypes was detected in both CD4 and CD8 compartments, with the overlap likely arising from convergent recombination. The study included only two donors, which limits how far the findings can be generalized.

The label giving this sample's treatment or condition can be read as: live attenuated yellow fever vaccine strain. PBMCs were isolated from peripheral blood using a standard Ficoll-Paque protocol. Dynabeads CD4 and CD8 positive selection kits were used to isolate CD4 and CD8 T-cell fractions. TriZol was used to extract RNA from bulk PBMCs, CD4 and CD8 fractions, and dextramer-positive and dextramer-negative fractions. Sequenced using an Illumina NovaSeq 6000. Synthesis of TCR cDNA relied on 5'RACE template switching, a step that introduced a universal primer site along with unique molecular identifiers. Priming for cDNA synthesis came from both the TCR alpha and TCR beta constant segments. Libraries were amplified in two PCR steps, with sample barcodes and sequencing adapters added in the second step. Sequencing of libraries was done on Illumina HiSeq 2500 (2x100 bp) or NovaSeq (2x150 bp). In the original analysis: Reads were demultiplexed and collapsed into UMI consensus sequences with MIGEC, and V(D)J alignment was performed with MiXCR. Vaccine-responding clonotypes were defined with edgeR using replicate PBMC samples, requiring FDR below 0.01 and a log2 fold change above 5 up to day 15. Bulk clonotypes were assigned CD4 or CD8 identity according to which sequenced CD4 or CD8 repertoire held them at higher abundance. TCRdb reprocessed the public reads (quality trimming at Q25 with fastp, clone calling with MiXCR) and kept in-frame beta chains. Rows with a matching CDR3 protein are joined into one entry that keeps the most common DNA and genes. The V and J calls reflect TCRdb's pipeline rather than the authors' work. This sample has about 300,000 distinct CDR3 sequences in its table, and approximately 10% of those were observed once. The ten most abundant clones make up 3% to 4% of the sample.

Of note for this clonotype: The clone's antigen remains unknown. Nothing much larger sits one base from this clone, and base qualities are not available.

The CDR3 goes from the cysteine to the phenylalanine over 14 residues. Only the CDR3 DNA is retained, 42 bases long and in frame from the first base. Trimming takes 3 bases from V and 7 bases from J, and the germline ends sit 12 bases apart. The germline V gene (reference sequence) gives CDR1 as LGHDT and CDR2 as YNNKEL. The chain was built from TRBV3-1 and TRBJ2-2, with the D call perhaps TRBD1 or TRBD2, as 5 bases match in each case. The specimen comprised CD4+ T cells sorted from PBMCs, sampled 5 days after the yellow fever booster vaccination. The clonotype was recovered from a man aged 18 to 35 who received the YFV17D yellow fever vaccine. The DNA sequence is as follows: TGTGCCAGCAGCCATTGGGGACGTGTCGGGGAGCTGTTTTTT. Its translation is CASSHWGRVGELFF.